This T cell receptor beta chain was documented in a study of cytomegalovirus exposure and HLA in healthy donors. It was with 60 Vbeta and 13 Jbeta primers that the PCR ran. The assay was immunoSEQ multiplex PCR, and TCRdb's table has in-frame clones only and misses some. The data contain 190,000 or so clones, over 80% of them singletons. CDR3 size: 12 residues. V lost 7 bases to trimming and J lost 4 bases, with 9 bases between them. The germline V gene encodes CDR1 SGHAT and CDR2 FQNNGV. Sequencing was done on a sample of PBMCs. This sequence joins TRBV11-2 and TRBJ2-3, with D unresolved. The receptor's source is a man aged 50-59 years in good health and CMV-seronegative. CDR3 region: CASISQADTQYF. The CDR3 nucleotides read TGTGCCAGCATCTCTCAGGCAGATACGCAGTATTTT.